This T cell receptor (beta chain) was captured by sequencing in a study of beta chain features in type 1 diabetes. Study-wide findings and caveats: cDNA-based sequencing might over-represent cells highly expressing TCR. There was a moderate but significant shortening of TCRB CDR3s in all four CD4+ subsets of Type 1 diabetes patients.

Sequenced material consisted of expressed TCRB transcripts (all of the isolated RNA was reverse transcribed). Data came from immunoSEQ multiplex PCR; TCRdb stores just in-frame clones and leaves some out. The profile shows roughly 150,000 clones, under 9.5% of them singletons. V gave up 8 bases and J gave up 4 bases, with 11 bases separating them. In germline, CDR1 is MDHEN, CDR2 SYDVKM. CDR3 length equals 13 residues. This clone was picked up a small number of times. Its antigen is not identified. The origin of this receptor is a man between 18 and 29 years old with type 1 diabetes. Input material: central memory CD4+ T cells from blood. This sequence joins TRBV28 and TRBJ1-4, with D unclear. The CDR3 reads CASERGINEKLFF. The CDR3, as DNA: TGTGCCAGCGAAAGAGGGATTAATGAAAAACTGTTTTTT.